This note documents a single T cell receptor beta chain sequence. Its target is not known. The CDR3 is made up of 16 amino acids. With V trimmed by 1 base and J by 2 bases, 1 base remained unmatched. Germline V lookup: CDR1 MGHRA, CDR2 YSYEKL. The data belong to a study of CD8 T cells in ankylosing spondylitis. Overall study results and limits: In ankylosing spondylitis patients, matched synovial fluid reportedly showed significant enrichment of disease-linked clones. As for the disease-linked clones, they showed a CD8+ phenotype and occurred at relatively low frequencies in peripheral blood. A TCR beta motif of 8 or 9 highly homologous variants appeared characteristic of ankylosing spondylitis blood.

With molecular barcodes, quantitative 5'-RACE was used to make the TCR beta libraries. TCRdb ran MiXCR on the 5' RACE reads and lists one entry per CDR3 protein. Of more than 600,000 distinct CDR3 sequences detected, around 20% appear once; the ten largest clones hold around 19%. The rearrangement links TRBV4-1 to TRBJ2-7; 14 nucleotides line up with TRBD2. Sequencing used blood, either unsorted or a sorted T cell fraction (not recorded which). The source is a male donor with ankylosing spondylitis. The CDR3: CASSQATSGRAYEQYF. The CDR3 coding sequence is TGCGCCAGCAGCCAAGCGACTAGCGGGAGGGCCTACGAGCAGTACTTC.